What follows is one T cell receptor (beta chain) and its context. This CDR3 has 16 residues. V was pared by 5 bases and J by 5 bases, with 11 bases of the junction left unmatched. The entry originates in a study of blood T cells in healthy people across ages. The second PCR ran about 6 to 12 cycles with a sample-barcoded 5' primer and J-beta primers. TCRdb ran MiXCR on the 5' RACE reads and lists one entry per CDR3 protein. The sample contains about 780,000 distinct CDR3 sequences, 25% to 30% of which appear only once. These data were also filed under a second study, of T cells of mothers and their children.

The chain couples TRBV12-3 or TRBV12-4 to TRBJ2-5, with 10 bases that match TRBD2. The source is a boy between 5 and 17 years old in good health. The material sequenced was blood. CDR3 DNA: TGTGCCAGCAGTAAAACCACGGGACTAGCGTCGGAGACCCAGTACTTC. Translating gives CASSKTTGLASETQYF.